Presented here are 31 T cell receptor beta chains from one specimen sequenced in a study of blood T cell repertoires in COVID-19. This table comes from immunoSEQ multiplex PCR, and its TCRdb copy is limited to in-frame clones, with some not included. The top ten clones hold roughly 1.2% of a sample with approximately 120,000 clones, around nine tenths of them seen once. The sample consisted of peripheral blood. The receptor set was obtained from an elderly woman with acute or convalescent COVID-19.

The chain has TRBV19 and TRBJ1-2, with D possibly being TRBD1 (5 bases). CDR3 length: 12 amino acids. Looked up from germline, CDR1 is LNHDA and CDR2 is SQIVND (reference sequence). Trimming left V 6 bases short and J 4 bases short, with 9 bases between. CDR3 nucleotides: TGTGCCAGTAGACAACAGGCCTATGGCTACACCTTC. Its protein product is CASRQQAYGYTF.

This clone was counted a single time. CDR3 amino acids: CASSPLAGGGSYEQYF. DNA of the CDR3: TGCGCCAGCAGCCCTTTAGCGGGAGGGGGCTCCTACGAGCAGTACTTC. This chain links TRBV5-1 with TRBJ2-7; TRBD2 aligns across 11 bases. CDR3 length: 16 amino acids. Germline CDR1 and CDR2: SGHRS and YFSETQ. V was pared by 4 bases and J by 0 bases, with 6 bases of the junction left unmatched.

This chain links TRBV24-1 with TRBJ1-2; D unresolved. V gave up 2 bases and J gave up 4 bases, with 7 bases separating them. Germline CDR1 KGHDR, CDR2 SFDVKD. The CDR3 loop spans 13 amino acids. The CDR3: CATSDSGFYGYTF. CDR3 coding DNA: TGTGCCACCAGTGATTCCGGGTTCTATGGCTACACCTTC.

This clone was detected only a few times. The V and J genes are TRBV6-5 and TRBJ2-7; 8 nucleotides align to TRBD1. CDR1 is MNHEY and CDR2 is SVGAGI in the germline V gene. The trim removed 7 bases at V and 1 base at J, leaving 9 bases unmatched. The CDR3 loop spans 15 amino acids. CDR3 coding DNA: TGTGCCAGCATGCTCAGGGACAGGACATCCTACGAGCAGTACTTC. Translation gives CASMLRDRTSYEQYF.

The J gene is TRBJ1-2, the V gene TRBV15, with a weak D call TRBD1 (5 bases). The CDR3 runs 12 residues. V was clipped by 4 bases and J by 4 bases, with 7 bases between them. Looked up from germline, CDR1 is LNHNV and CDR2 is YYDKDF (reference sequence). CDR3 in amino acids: CATSKDSYGYTF. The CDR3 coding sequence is TGTGCCACCAGCAAAGACAGCTATGGCTACACCTTC. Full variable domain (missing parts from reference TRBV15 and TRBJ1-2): DAMVIQNPRYQVTQFGKPVTLSCSQTLNHNVMYWYQQKSSQAPKLLFHYYDKDFNNEADTPDNFQSRRPNTSFCFLDIRSPGLGDTAMYLCATSKDSYGYTFGSGTRLTVV.

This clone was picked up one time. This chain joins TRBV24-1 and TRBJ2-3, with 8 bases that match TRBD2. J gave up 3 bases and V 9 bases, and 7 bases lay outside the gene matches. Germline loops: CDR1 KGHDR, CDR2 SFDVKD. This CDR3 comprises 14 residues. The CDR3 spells CATGPRGGTDTQYF. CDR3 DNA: TGTGCCACCGGGCCCCGGGGGGGGACAGATACGCAGTATTTT.

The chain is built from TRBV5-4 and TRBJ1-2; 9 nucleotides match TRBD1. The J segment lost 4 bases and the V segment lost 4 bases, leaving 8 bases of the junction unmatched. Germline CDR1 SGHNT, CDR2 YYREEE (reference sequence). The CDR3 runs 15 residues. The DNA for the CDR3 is TGTGCCAGCAGCCTGGGACAGGGCCAACGCTATGGCTACACCTTC. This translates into CASSLGQGQRYGYTF.

The CDR3 sequence is CASSVDGARNYGYTF. The CDR3 bases are TGTGCCAGCAGCGTAGACGGAGCTAGAAACTATGGCTACACCTTC. V and J are TRBV9 and TRBJ1-2; D is uncertain. The germline V gene has CDR1 SGDLS and CDR2 YYNGEE. The CDR3 covers 15 residues. The V and J ends lost 0 bases and 2 bases respectively, with 11 bases between them.

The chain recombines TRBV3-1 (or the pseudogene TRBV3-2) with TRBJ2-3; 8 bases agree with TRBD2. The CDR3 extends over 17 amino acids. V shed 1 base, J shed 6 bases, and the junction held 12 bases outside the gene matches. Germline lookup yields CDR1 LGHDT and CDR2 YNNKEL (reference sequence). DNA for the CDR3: TGTGCCAGCAGCCAAGGAATAACTAGCGGAGGGGTGGATACGCAGTATTTT. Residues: CASSQGITSGGVDTQYF.

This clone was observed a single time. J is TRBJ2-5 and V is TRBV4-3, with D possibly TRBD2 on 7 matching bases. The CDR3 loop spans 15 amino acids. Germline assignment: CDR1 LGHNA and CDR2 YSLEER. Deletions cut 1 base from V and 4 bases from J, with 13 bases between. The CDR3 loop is CASSQGRGPGETQYF. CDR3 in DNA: TGCGCCAGCAGCCAAGGGCGGGGGCCTGGAGAGACCCAGTACTTC.

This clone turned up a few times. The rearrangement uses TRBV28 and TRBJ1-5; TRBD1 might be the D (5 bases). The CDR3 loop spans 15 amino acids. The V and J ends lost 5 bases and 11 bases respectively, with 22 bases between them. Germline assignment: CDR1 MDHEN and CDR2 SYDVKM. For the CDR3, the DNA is TGTGCCAGCAGTCCGCTGTTGGGGGGTGGGAGTTCCCAGCATTTT. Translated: CASSPLLGGGSSQHF.

The CDR3 DNA reads TGTGCCATCAGAGGGGACAGGCAGGGGACAACTAATGAAAAACTGTTTTTT. Its translation: CAIRGDRQGTTNEKLFF. The V gene is TRBV10-3, the J gene TRBJ1-4, with 8 bases identical to TRBD1. Per germline, CDR1 ENHRY and CDR2 SYGVKD. This CDR3 comprises 17 residues. V trimming: 6 bases; J trimming: 0 bases; junction bases outside the gene matches: 9.

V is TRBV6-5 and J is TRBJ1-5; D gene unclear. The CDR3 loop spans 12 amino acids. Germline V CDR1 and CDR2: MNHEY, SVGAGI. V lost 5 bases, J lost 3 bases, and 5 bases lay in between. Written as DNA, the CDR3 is TGTGCCAGCAGTACAGTCAATCAGCCCCAGCATTTT. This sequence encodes CASSTVNQPQHF.

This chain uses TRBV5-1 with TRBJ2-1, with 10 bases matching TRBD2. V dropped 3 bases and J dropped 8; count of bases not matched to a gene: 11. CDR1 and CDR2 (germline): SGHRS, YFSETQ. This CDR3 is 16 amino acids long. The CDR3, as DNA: TGCGCCAGCAGCTGGCGGGCAGCGGGAGGGTTGGATGAGCAGTTCTTC. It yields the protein CASSWRAAGGLDEQFF.

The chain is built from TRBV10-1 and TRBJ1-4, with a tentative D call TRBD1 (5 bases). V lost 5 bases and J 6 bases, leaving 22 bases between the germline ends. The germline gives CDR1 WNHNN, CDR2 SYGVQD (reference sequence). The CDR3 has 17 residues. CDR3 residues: CASSPGRSLGLDEKLFF. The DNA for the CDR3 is TGCGCCAGCAGTCCAGGGCGTTCATTAGGCCTGGATGAAAAACTGTTTTTT.

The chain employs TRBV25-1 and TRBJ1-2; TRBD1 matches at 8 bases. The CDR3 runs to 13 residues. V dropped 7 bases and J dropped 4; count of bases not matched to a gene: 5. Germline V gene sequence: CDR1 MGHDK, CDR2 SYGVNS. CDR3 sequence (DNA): TGTGCCAGCACCCCAGGGGGCGGCTATGGCTACACCTTC. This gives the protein CASTPGGGYGYTF.

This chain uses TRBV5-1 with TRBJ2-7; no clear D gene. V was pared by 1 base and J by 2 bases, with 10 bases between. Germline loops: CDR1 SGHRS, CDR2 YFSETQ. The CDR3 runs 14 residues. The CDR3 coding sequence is TGCGCCAGCAGCTTGACTACCATTACCTACGAGCAGTACTTC. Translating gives CASSLTTITYEQYF.

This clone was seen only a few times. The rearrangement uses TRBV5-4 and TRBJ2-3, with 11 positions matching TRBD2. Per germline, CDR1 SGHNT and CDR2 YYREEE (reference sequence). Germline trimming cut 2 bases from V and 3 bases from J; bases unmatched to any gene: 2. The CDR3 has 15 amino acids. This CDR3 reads CASSFSGGATDTQYF. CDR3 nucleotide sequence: TGTGCCAGCAGCTTTAGCGGGGGGGCAACAGATACGCAGTATTTT.

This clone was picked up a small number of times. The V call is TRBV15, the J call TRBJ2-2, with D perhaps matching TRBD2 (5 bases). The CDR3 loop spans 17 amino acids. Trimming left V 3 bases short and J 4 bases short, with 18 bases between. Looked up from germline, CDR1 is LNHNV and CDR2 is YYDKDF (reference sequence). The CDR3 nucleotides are TGTGCCACCAGCAGGGCTCGACTACGCCTGGGCACCGGGGAGCTGTTTTTT. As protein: CATSRARLRLGTGELFF.

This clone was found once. CDR3 loop: CASSSPWTGEAFF. For the CDR3, the DNA is TGTGCCAGCAGTTCCCCCTGGACAGGTGAAGCTTTCTTT. The gene calls are TRBV28 and TRBJ1-1; 7 bases are shared with TRBD1. The V segment lost 4 bases and the J segment 7 bases; nucleotides outside the gene matches: 6. From germline, CDR1 is MDHEN and CDR2 SYDVKM. The CDR3 consists of 13 residues. Full variable domain (missing parts from reference TRBV28 and TRBJ1-1): DVKVTQSSRYLVKRTGEKVFLECVQDMDHENMFWYRQDPGLGLRLIYFSYDVKMKEKGDIPEGYSVSREKKERFSLILESASTNQTSMYLCASSSPWTGEAFFGQGTRLTVV.

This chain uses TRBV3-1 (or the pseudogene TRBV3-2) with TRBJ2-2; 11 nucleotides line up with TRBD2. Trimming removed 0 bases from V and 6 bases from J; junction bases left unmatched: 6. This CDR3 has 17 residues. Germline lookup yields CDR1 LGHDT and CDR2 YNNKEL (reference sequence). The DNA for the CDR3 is TGTGCCAGCAGCCAAGATCCCTTACTAGCGGGAGCCGGGGAGCTGTTTTTT. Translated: CASSQDPLLAGAGELFF.

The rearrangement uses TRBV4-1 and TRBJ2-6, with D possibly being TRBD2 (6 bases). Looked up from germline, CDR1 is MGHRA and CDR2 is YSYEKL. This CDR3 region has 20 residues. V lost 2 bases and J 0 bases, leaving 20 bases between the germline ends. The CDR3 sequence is CASSQLRGAGKFSGANVLTF. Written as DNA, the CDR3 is TGCGCCAGCAGCCAACTCCGCGGGGCAGGGAAGTTCTCTGGGGCCAACGTCCTGACTTTC.

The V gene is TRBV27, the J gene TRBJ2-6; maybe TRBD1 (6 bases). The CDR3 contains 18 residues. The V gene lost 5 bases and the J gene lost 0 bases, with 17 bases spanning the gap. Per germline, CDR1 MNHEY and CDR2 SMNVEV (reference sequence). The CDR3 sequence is CASSRAGTYSSGANVLTF. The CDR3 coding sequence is TGTGCCAGCAGTCGGGCCGGGACATATTCCTCTGGGGCCAACGTCCTGACTTTC.

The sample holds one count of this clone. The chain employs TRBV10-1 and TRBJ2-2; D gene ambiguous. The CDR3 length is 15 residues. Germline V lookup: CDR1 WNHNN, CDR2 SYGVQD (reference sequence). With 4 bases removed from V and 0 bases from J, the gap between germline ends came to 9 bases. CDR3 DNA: TGCGCCAGCAGTGTGGCGAGCGCGAACACCGGGGAGCTGTTTTTT. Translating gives CASSVASANTGELFF.

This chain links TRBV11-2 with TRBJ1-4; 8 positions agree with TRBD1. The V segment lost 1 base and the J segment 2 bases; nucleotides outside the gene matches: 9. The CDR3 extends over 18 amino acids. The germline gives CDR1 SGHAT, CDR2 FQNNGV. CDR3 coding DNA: TGTGCCAGCAGCTTAGGAACAGGGGGAATTTCGACTAATGAAAAACTGTTTTTT. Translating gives CASSLGTGGISTNEKLFF. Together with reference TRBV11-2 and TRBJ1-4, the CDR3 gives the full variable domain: EAGVAQSPRYKIIEKRQSVAFWCNPISGHATLYWYQQILGQGPKLLIQFQNNGVVDDSQLPKDRFSAERLKGVDSTLKIQPAKLEDSAVYLCASSLGTGGISTNEKLFFGSGTQLSVL.

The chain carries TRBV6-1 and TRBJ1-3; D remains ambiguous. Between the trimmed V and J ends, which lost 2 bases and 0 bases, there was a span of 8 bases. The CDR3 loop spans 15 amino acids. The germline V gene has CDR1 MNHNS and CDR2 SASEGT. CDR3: CASSEKPRSGNTIYF. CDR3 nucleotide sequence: TGTGCCAGCAGTGAAAAACCGCGCTCTGGAAACACCATATATTTT.

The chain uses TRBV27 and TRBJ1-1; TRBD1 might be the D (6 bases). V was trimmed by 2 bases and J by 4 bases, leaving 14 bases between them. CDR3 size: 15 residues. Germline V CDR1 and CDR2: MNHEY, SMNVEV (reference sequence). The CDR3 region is CASSLGGEGLTEAFF. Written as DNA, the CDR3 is TGTGCCAGCAGTTTAGGGGGCGAGGGTCTCACTGAAGCTTTCTTT.

Here the CDR3 reads CASSLAAGPGTGELFF. For the CDR3, the DNA is TGTGCCAGCAGCTTAGCGGCGGGGCCAGGCACCGGGGAGCTGTTTTTT. The chain is built from TRBV7-6 and TRBJ2-2, with D perhaps TRBD2 (6 bases). V dropped 0 bases and J dropped 4 bases, with 12 bases sitting between them. The CDR3 runs 16 residues. Germline loops: CDR1 SGHVS, CDR2 FNYEAQ.

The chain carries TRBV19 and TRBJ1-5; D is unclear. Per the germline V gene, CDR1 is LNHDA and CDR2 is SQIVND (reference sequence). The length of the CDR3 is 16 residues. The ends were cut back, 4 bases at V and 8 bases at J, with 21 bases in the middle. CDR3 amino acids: CASSKGLGRGLEPQHF. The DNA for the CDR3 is TGTGCCAGTAGTAAGGGCCTGGGCAGAGGGCTGGAGCCCCAGCATTTT.

The CDR3 sequence: CASSPYTDREAFF. The CDR3 DNA is TGCGCCAGCAGCCCCTACACAGACAGGGAGGCTTTCTTT. The chain links TRBV5-1 to TRBJ1-1; 7 bases fit TRBD1. Unmatched junction bases numbered 11, after V lost 4 bases and J lost 11 bases. Germline-derived CDR1 and CDR2 are SGHRS and YFSETQ. The CDR3 is 13 amino acids.

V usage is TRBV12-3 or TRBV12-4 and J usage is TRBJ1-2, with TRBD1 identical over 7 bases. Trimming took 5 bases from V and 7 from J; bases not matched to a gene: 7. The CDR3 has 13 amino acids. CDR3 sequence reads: CASSTRDSGGYTF. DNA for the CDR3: TGTGCCAGCAGTACCCGGGACAGCGGTGGCTACACCTTC.